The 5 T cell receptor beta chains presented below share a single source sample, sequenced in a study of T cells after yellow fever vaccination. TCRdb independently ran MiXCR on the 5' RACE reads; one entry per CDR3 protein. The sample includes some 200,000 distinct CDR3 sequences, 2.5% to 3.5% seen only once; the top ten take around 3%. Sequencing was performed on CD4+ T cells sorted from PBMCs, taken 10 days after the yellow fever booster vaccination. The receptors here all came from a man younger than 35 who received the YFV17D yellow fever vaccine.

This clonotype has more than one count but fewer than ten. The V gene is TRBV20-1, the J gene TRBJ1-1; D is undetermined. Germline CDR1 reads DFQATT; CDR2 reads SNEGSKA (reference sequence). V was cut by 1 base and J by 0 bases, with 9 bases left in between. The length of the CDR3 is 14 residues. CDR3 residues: CSARGDTLNTEAFF. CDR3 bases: TGCAGTGCTAGAGGAGACACCTTGAACACTGAAGCTTTCTTT.

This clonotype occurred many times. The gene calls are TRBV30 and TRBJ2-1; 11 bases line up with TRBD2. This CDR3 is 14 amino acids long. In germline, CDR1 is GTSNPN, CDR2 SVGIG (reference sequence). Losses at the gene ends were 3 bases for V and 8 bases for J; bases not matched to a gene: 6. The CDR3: CAWSPTSGAYEQFF. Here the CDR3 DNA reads TGTGCCTGGAGCCCGACTAGCGGGGCTTATGAGCAGTTCTTC.

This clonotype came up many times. The CDR3 loop reads CASRTGQGIGGYTF. CDR3 DNA sequence: TGTGCCAGCAGGACGGGACAGGGAATTGGGGGCTACACCTTC. The rearrangement links TRBV5-8 to TRBJ1-2; TRBD1 matches at 9 bases. Unmatched junction bases numbered 10, after V lost 5 bases and J lost 8 bases. This CDR3 contains 14 residues. CDR1 and CDR2 (germline): SGHTS, YDEGEE.

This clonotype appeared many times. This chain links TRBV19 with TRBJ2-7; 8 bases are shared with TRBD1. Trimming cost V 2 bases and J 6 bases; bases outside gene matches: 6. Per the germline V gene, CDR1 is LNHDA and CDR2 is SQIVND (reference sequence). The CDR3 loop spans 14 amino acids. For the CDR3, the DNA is TGTGCCAGTAGTATAAGGCAGGGGGCGGTCGAGCAGTACTTC. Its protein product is CASSIRQGAVEQYF.

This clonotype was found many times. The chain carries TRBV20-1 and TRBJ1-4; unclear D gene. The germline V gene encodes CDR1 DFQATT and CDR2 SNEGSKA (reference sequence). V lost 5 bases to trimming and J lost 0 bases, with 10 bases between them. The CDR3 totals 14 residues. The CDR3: CSARRTATNEKLFF. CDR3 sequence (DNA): TGCAGTGCTCGCCGGACGGCAACTAATGAAAAACTGTTTTTT.